The 27 T cell receptor beta chains below come from one sample, sequenced in a study of T cell responses to AZD1222 COVID-19 vaccine. Assay: immunoSEQ multiplex PCR; the TCRdb copy retains only in-frame clones and omits some. The sample consists of approximately 180,000 clones, around 90% of them appearing once. The sequencing used peripheral blood, collected on day 0 of AZD1222 vaccination. These receptors originate from an adult in good health.

The chain combines TRBV19 with TRBJ2-5; D not certain. Per germline, CDR1 LNHDA and CDR2 SQIVND (reference sequence). This CDR3 region has 16 residues. V shed 5 bases and J shed 2 bases, with 18 bases lying between them. CDR3 in DNA: TGTGCCAGTAGTTCGATCGGACGGACCCGTCAAGAGACCCAGTACTTC. Its translation is CASSSIGRTRQETQYF.

The V call is TRBV30, the J call TRBJ2-1; TRBD1 matches 12 bases. The CDR3 loop spans 15 amino acids. Germline CDR1 reads GTSNPN; CDR2 reads SVGIG (reference sequence). V shed 2 bases, J shed 9 bases, and the junction held 8 bases outside the gene matches. In DNA form, the CDR3 reads TGTGCCTGGAGTAGGCGGGACAGGGGGCGCGCTGAGCAGTTCTTC. This encodes CAWSRRDRGRAEQFF.

CDR3 residues: CASSEGSFSNQPQHF. DNA for the CDR3: TGTGCCAGCAGCGAAGGGTCCTTTAGCAATCAGCCCCAGCATTTT. V and J are TRBV5-6 and TRBJ1-5; the D is unclear. Germline CDR1 reads SGHDT; CDR2 reads YYEEEE. The CDR3 length is 15 residues. Trimming stripped 4 bases from V and 0 bases from J, with 11 bases between. Combining the CDR3 with reference TRBV5-6 and TRBJ1-5 gives the whole variable domain DAGVTQSPTHLIKTRGQQVTLRCSPKSGHDTVSWYQQALGQGPQFIFQYYEEEERQRGNFPDRFSGHQFPNYSSELNVNALLLGDSALYLCASSEGSFSNQPQHFGDGTRLSIL.

This rearrangement joins TRBV5-1 to TRBJ1-2; no firm D call. The germline V and J ends were trimmed by 4 bases and 7 bases, with 17 bases remaining between them. The CDR3 contains 14 residues. Germline CDR1 is SGHRS and CDR2 is YFSETQ. The DNA for the CDR3 is TGCGCCAGCAGCCCGGGGATCCAGGCCTCTGGCTACACCTTC. Protein product: CASSPGIQASGYTF.

The rearrangement links TRBV6-2 or TRBV6-3 to TRBJ2-4, with 12 bases matching TRBD2. The CDR3 consists of 20 residues. After removal of 0 bases from V and 1 base from J, the junction contained 10 bases not matched to a gene. CDR1 and CDR2 (germline): MNHEY, SVGEGT. The DNA of the CDR3 is TGTGCCAGCAGTTACTCTACTAGCGGGGGGACACACCGGGCCAAAAACATTCAGTACTTC. Its translation: CASSYSTSGGTHRAKNIQYF.

V gene TRBV7-3 combines with J gene TRBJ2-5; the match to TRBD2 covers 9 bases. The length of the CDR3 is 15 residues. Germline V CDR1 and CDR2: SGHTA, FQGTGA. The V segment lost 5 bases and the J segment 4 bases; nucleotides outside the gene matches: 8. CDR3 nucleotide sequence: TGTGCCAGCAGCCTCCGCGGGGGGGCAGGAGAGACCCAGTACTTC. The encoded protein is CASSLRGGAGETQYF.

In its sample, this clone was seen once. The rearrangement uses TRBV18 and TRBJ2-1; D is possibly TRBD2 (6 bases). This CDR3 is 15 amino acids long. Trimming stripped 6 bases from V and 7 bases from J, with 19 bases between. Germline CDR1 is KGHSH and CDR2 is LQKENI. The CDR3 region is CASSTTGGTRNEQFF. Here the CDR3 DNA reads TGTGCCAGCTCCACCACCGGGGGAACGAGGAATGAGCAGTTCTTC.

In this sample, this clone turned up once. The gene calls are TRBV12-5 and TRBJ2-5, with a possible D match to TRBD1 (5 bases). The germline gives CDR1 LGHNT, CDR2 FRNRAP. With 0 bases removed from V and 4 bases from J, the gap between germline ends came to 9 bases. The length of the CDR3 is 14 residues. CDR3 region: CASGLVWQGETQYF. The CDR3 DNA reads TGTGCTAGTGGTTTGGTATGGCAGGGAGAGACCCAGTACTTC. Drawing the rest from reference TRBV12-5 and TRBJ2-5, the complete variable domain is DARVTQTPRHKVTEMGQEVTMRCQPILGHNTVFWYRQTMMQGLELLAYFRNRAPLDDSGMPKDRFSAEMPDATLATLKIQPSEPRDSAVYFCASGLVWQGETQYFGPGTRLLVL.

The chain couples TRBV10-3 to TRBJ1-2, with 8 bases lining up with TRBD1. Germline-derived CDR1 and CDR2 are ENHRY and SYGVKD. V gave up 0 bases and J gave up 7 bases; unmatched junction bases: 10. CDR3 length: 16 residues. In DNA, the CDR3 is TGTGCCATCAGTGAGTCGAGGGCAGGGGGCAAAGGTGGCTACACCTTC. Protein product: CAISESRAGGKGGYTF.

The chain recombines TRBV4-1 with TRBJ2-5; TRBD1 matches 7 bases. The CDR3 runs 17 residues. V trimming: 6 bases; J trimming: 5 bases; junction bases outside the gene matches: 18. Per germline, CDR1 MGHRA and CDR2 YSYEKL. CDR3 bases: TGCGCCAGCAGGCAGAGCCCCGCGACAGGGCTCGTGGAGACCCAGTACTTC. Protein product: CASRQSPATGLVETQYF.

The rearrangement links TRBV12-3 or TRBV12-4 to TRBJ1-6, with TRBD1 matching over 9 bases. The ends lost 7 bases at V and 10 bases at J; junction bases unmatched: 5. The CDR3 runs to 13 residues. The CDR3 region has the DNA TGTGCCAGCAACCGGGACAGGGTGTCACCCCTCCACTTT. It translates to CASNRDRVSPLHF.

As DNA, the CDR3 is TGTGCCAGCAGCCAAGATCCCACTACAAATGAGCAGTTCTTC. Its protein is CASSQDPTTNEQFF. The chain has TRBV3-1 (or the pseudogene TRBV3-2) and TRBJ2-1; unclear D gene. The CDR3 totals 14 residues. The V gene lost 0 bases and the J gene lost 7 bases, with 10 bases spanning the gap. CDR1 LGHDT and CDR2 YNNKEL come from the germline V gene (reference sequence).

This clone was detected only once. The V call is TRBV4-2, the J call TRBJ1-4, with 8 bases identical to TRBD1. V was pared by 0 bases and J by 8 bases, with 11 bases of the junction left unmatched. The CDR3 has 17 residues. Germline V gene data show CDR1 as LGHNA and CDR2 as YNFKEQ. The CDR3 DNA is TGTGCCAGCAGCCAAGATCTTATGGGACAGGTTTTCGAAAAACTGTTTTTT. This gives the protein CASSQDLMGQVFEKLFF.

The chain carries TRBV7-8 and TRBJ1-1; 8 bases map to TRBD1. This CDR3 is 13 amino acids long. CDR1 is SGHVS and CDR2 is FQNEAQ in the germline V gene. V shed 4 bases, J shed 11 bases, and the junction held 9 bases outside the gene matches. For the CDR3, the DNA is TGTGCCAGCAGCTCATCTGGACAGGGAAATGCTTTCTTT. Translation gives CASSSSGQGNAFF. Using reference TRBV7-8 and TRBJ1-1 for the parts outside the CDR3, the full variable domain is GAGVSQSPRYKVAKRGQDVALRCDPISGHVSLFWYQQALGQGPEFLTYFQNEAQLDKSGLPSDRFFAERPEGSVSTLKIQRTQQEDSAVYLCASSSSGQGNAFFGQGTRLTVV.

This sequence joins TRBV19 and TRBJ1-1, with D possibly TRBD1 on 5 matching bases. V was trimmed by 10 bases and J by 5 bases, leaving 23 bases between them. The CDR3 sequence is 15 residues long. Germline lookup yields CDR1 LNHDA and CDR2 SQIVND (reference sequence). The chain's CDR3 is CATQRGGARGTEAFF. The CDR3 DNA sequence: TGTGCCACCCAGAGAGGTGGGGCGCGGGGGACTGAAGCTTTCTTT.

V usage is TRBV2 and J usage is TRBJ2-5; D not resolved. Germline V gene lookup returns CDR1 SNHLY and CDR2 FYNNEI. V was clipped by 8 bases and J by 1 base, with 11 bases between them. This CDR3 contains 13 residues. In DNA form, the CDR3 reads TGTGCCAGCTTACAGCGCCTCCAAGAGACCCAGTACTTC. Translated: CASLQRLQETQYF.

The chain uses TRBV24-1 and TRBJ1-1, with 11 bases lining up with TRBD1. V dropped 9 bases and J dropped 5; count of bases not matched to a gene: 1. Looked up from germline, CDR1 is KGHDR and CDR2 is SFDVKD. The CDR3 has 12 amino acids. Written as DNA, the CDR3 is TGTGCCACCGGGACAGGGGGAACTGAAGCTTTCTTT. Protein sequence: CATGTGGTEAFF.

The rearrangement links TRBV28 to TRBJ1-2; 11 bases match TRBD1. This CDR3 is 14 amino acids long. With 4 bases clipped from V and 4 bases from J, the junction kept 2 bases outside the gene matches. CDR1 is MDHEN, CDR2 SYDVKM, per germline. The CDR3 loop reads CASSSGTGGYGYTF. The CDR3 DNA reads TGTGCCAGCAGTTCCGGGACAGGGGGCTATGGCTACACCTTC.

The V call is TRBV5-8, the J call TRBJ2-1; 16 bases fit TRBD2. Trimming took 7 bases from V and 0 from J; bases not matched to a gene: 10. Germline V CDR1 and CDR2: SGHTS, YDEGEE. This CDR3 has 19 amino acids. The CDR3 sequence: CASRHSGLAGGSSYNEQFF. The CDR3 nucleotides are TGTGCCAGCCGCCACTCGGGACTAGCGGGGGGGAGCTCCTACAATGAGCAGTTCTTC.

The genes are TRBV30 and TRBJ1-1; 7 bases agree with TRBD1. The CDR3 loop spans 14 amino acids. Trimming cost V 3 bases and J 4 bases; bases outside gene matches: 8. Per germline, CDR1 GTSNPN and CDR2 SVGIG (reference sequence). The DNA for the CDR3 is TGTGCCTGGAGCTTAGGGGGCTTCGGCACTGAAGCTTTCTTT. It yields the protein CAWSLGGFGTEAFF.

The rearrangement links TRBV21-1 to TRBJ1-1. TRBV21-1 is classified as a pseudogene. This CDR3 has 13 amino acids. This CDR3 is CASGSTENTEAFF. As DNA, the CDR3 is TGTGCCAGCGGTTCTACGGAGAACACTGAAGCTTTCTTT.

This rearrangement joins TRBV14 to TRBJ1-6; D might be TRBD1 (5 bases). Trimming removed 4 bases from V and 11 bases from J, with 21 bases in between. This CDR3 comprises 16 residues. CDR1 SGHDN and CDR2 FVKESK come from the germline V gene. The CDR3 DNA reads TGTGCCAGCAGCCTCAGAAGGGGCGCCTCGTACCCACCCCTCCACTTT. Translating gives CASSLRRGASYPPLHF.

The V gene is TRBV25-1, the J gene TRBJ1-3, with D maybe TRBD1 (5 bases). Germline V gene lookup returns CDR1 MGHDK and CDR2 SYGVNS. Trimming took off 6 bases at V and 2 bases at J, with 8 bases between the two ends. There are 13 residues in the CDR3. CDR3 amino acids: CASRGRAGNTIYF. CDR3 coding DNA: TGTGCCAGCAGGGGGCGAGCTGGAAACACCATATATTTT.

V and J are TRBV20-1 and TRBJ1-2; D remains unclear. The V and J ends lost 3 bases and 4 bases respectively, with 12 bases between them. The CDR3 is made up of 13 amino acids. The V gene's germline CDR1 is DFQATT and CDR2 SNEGSKA (reference sequence). The CDR3 loop reads CSASYDESYGYTF. The CDR3 nucleotides read TGCAGTGCTAGTTACGACGAGAGCTATGGCTACACCTTC.

The rearrangement links TRBV7-6 to TRBJ1-4; D unclear. From germline, CDR1 is SGHVS and CDR2 FNYEAQ. This CDR3 is built from 15 residues. V lost 9 bases to trimming and J lost 1 base, with 15 bases between them. CDR3 nucleotide sequence: TGTGCCAGTACGACCCTCGGCGGAACTAATGAAAAACTGTTTTTT. Its protein is CASTTLGGTNEKLFF.

The V and J genes are TRBV18 and TRBJ2-2; D is ambiguous. Trimming pared 2 bases from V and 3 bases from J, leaving 10 bases between. The CDR3 consists of 15 residues. Germline lookup yields CDR1 KGHSH and CDR2 LQKENI. CDR3 DNA: TGTGCCAGCTCACCAAAGGGCGGTGACACCGGGGAGCTGTTTTTT. Translated, it gives CASSPKGGDTGELFF.

The rearrangement joins TRBV4-2 to TRBJ2-7; D not resolved. The V gene lost 0 bases and the J gene lost 2 bases, with 11 bases spanning the gap. The germline V gene encodes CDR1 LGHNA and CDR2 YNFKEQ. This CDR3 is 15 amino acids long. Here the CDR3 DNA reads TGTGCCAGCAGCCAAGATCCCCAGGAGACCTACGAGCAGTACTTC. Protein sequence: CASSQDPQETYEQYF.